This paragraph covers one T cell receptor (beta chain) sequence. The conserved phenylalanine or tryptophan is not found at the CDR3 terminus, so this likely reflects a read error. Germline values: CDR1 ENHRY, CDR2 SYGVKD. The CDR3 runs 17 residues. TCR beta CDR3 amplification used RNA transcripts. The first-round RT-PCR employed HTBI primers together with the Qiagen OneStep RT-PCR kit. A multiplex PCR was then performed as the second round. Each CDR3 protein is one row after TCRdb ran MiXCR on the multiplex PCR reads. The data show hundreds of thousands of distinct CDR3 sequences, approximately 39% seen once. The data originate from a study of Graves' ophthalmopathy and Graves' hyperthyroidism.

This receptor was identified in an adult man with Graves' ophthalmopathy. Sequences were obtained from peripheral blood. The rearrangement joins TRBV10-3 to TRBJ2-7, with TRBD1 as a possible D gene (6 bases). The CDR3 region is CASSYSMAGASSYEQYL. The CDR3 DNA sequence: TGTGCCAGCAGTTACTCGATGGCAGGGGCAAGCTCCTACGAGCAGTACCTC.